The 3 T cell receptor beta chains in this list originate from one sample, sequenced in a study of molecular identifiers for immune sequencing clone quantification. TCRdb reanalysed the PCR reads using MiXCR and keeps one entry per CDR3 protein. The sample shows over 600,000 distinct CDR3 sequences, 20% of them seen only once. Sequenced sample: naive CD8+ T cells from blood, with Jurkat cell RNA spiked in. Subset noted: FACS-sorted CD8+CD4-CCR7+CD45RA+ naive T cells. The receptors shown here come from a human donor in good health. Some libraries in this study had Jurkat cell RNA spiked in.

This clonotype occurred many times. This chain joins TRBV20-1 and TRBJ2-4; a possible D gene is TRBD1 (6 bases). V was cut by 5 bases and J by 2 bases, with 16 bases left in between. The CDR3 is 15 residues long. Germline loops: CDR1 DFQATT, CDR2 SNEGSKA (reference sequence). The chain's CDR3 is CSASLDSMPKNIQYF. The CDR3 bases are TGCAGTGCTTCTTTGGACAGTATGCCCAAAAACATTCAGTACTTC.

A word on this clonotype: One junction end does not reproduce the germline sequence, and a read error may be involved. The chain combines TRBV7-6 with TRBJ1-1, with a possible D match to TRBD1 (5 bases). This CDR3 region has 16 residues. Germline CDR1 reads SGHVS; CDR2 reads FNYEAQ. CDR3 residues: CASSFGTGGPNTEAFF. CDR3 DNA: TGTGCCAGCAGCTTTGGTACAGGAGGACCGAACACTGAAGCTTTCTTC.

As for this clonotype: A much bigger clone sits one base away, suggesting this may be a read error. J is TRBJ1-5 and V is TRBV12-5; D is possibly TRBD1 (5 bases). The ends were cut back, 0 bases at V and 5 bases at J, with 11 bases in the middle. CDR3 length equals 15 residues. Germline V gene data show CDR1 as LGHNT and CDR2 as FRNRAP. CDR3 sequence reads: CASGLVVGGDQPQHF. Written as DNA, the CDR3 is TGTGCTAGTGGTTTGGTAGTCGGGGGGGATCAGCCCCAGCATTTT.